These T cell receptor beta chains were read from a single sample in a study of T cells after posttransplantation cyclophosphamide. Using immunoSEQ multiplex PCR, the repertoire was profiled, and TCRdb retains in-frame clones only, with some absent. The sample shows under 45,000 clones, none of them appearing just once. Sequencing input: PBMCs. The receptors here all came from a woman in her forties or fifties in good health and a related stem cell transplant donor. Each CDR3 is given without its conserved first and last residue. Clone size is not always given. Where it is, it says once, few, many or a class for expanded clones.

V gene: TRBV9; clone size: -; CDR3 protein: ASSAHLRDSSYEQY
V gene: TRBV6-4; clone size: many; CDR3 protein: ASSDYSGGNEQF
V gene: TRBV2; clone size: many; CDR3 protein: ASSEAGNQPQH
V gene: TRBV5-1; clone size: many; CDR3 protein: ASSRVQETQY
V gene: TRBV11-2; clone size: many; CDR3 protein: ASSSVSRGADNEQF
V gene: TRBV14; clone size: many; CDR3 protein: ASSQAQGSRSGNTIY
V gene: TRBV10-3; clone size: many; CDR3 protein: AIRPGLATNEKLF
V gene: TRBV18; clone size: many; CDR3 protein: ASSPRDSSGNTIY
V gene: TRBV2; clone size: many; CDR3 protein: ASSEYLTGRAEAF
V gene: TRBV18; clone size: many; CDR3 protein: ASSPNRGPPYTNEKLF
V gene: TRBV7-9; clone size: -; CDR3 protein: ASSLEDRVPEETQY
V gene: TRBV25-1; clone size: few; CDR3 protein: ATAGGFSTDTQY
V gene: TRBV27; clone size: many; CDR3 protein: ASSLYADNTGELF
V gene: TRBV19; clone size: many; CDR3 protein: ASSIILRDSSGANVLT
V gene: TRBV9; clone size: many; CDR3 protein: ASSVESSGFFVEQF
V gene: TRBV7-7; clone size: many; CDR3 protein: ASSIQQGTGYEQY
V gene: TRBV18; clone size: many; CDR3 protein: ASSPGRGGFNTEAF
V gene: TRBV5-1; clone size: many; CDR3 protein: ASSIGQVEYGYT
V gene: TRBV28; clone size: many; CDR3 protein: ASSWKRARAF
V gene: TRBV4-2; clone size: many; CDR3 protein: ASSQGTSGGADTQY
V gene: TRBV10-1; clone size: many; CDR3 protein: ASSEGGSYNEQF
V gene: TRBV5-1; clone size: many; CDR3 protein: ASSGATEAF
V gene: TRBV18; clone size: -; CDR3 protein: ASSSGGLLSYEQY
V gene: TRBV15; clone size: few; CDR3 protein: ATSRERVTVSPLH
V gene: TRBV30; clone size: -; CDR3 protein: AWGQILAGRHNEQF
V gene: TRBV5-1; clone size: many; CDR3 protein: ASSLGGPGTVEKLF
V gene: TRBV9; clone size: -; CDR3 protein: ASSVGDRGKGTQY
V gene: TRBV30; clone size: many; CDR3 protein: AWSVQGGETQY
V gene: TRBV9; clone size: many; CDR3 protein: ASSDPGTGGPYEQY
V gene: TRBV6-5; clone size: many; CDR3 protein: ASSYSGRGGLAEQF
V gene: TRBV10-1; clone size: -; CDR3 protein: ASIPRGKGEKLF
V gene: TRBV2; clone size: many; CDR3 protein: ASSGYQGIGELF
V gene: TRBV7-2; clone size: many; CDR3 protein: ASSLSSLAGGRNEQY
V gene: TRBV27; clone size: many; CDR3 protein: ASSFSGKGNQPQH
V gene: TRBV11-2; clone size: many; CDR3 protein: ASRSGWEGVAF
V gene: TRBV7-6; clone size: many; CDR3 protein: ASSWGTAQPQH
V gene: TRBV7-8; clone size: few; CDR3 protein: ASSSLSGGYNEQF
V gene: TRBV19; clone size: many; CDR3 protein: ASSWDRNQPQH
V gene: TRBV28; clone size: -; CDR3 protein: ASSHPGQGELILGYT
V gene: TRBV10-1; clone size: many; CDR3 protein: ASSESIPGDNEQF
V gene: TRBV28; clone size: many; CDR3 protein: ASSLVQINSPLH
V gene: TRBV28; clone size: many; CDR3 protein: ASSPTLGQYSPLH
V gene: TRBV5-6; clone size: many; CDR3 protein: ASSLLQGGTEAF
V gene: TRBV19; clone size: many; CDR3 protein: ASSMGRENSPLH
V gene: TRBV28; clone size: many; CDR3 protein: ASSSGGGGSYEQY
V gene: TRBV5-4; clone size: many; CDR3 protein: ASSLTSTEQY
V gene: TRBV5-5; clone size: many; CDR3 protein: ASRQGLNTEAF
V gene: TRBV6-1; clone size: many; CDR3 protein: ASSEFGGVYGYT
V gene: TRBV7-8; clone size: many; CDR3 protein: ASSLRLAVEQY
V gene: TRBV21-1; clone size: many; CDR3 protein: ASSKARTGDSTDTQY
V gene: TRBV19; clone size: many; CDR3 protein: ASSIGSGTGRQPQH
V gene: TRBV7-2; clone size: many; CDR3 protein: ASRDGRGSDTQY
V gene: TRBV5-1; clone size: many; CDR3 protein: ASSTETGADGYT
V gene: TRBV15; clone size: many; CDR3 protein: ATSRERVTVSPLH
V gene: TRBV30; clone size: many; CDR3 protein: AWMKWANTEAF
V gene: TRBV5-1; clone size: many; CDR3 protein: ASSTGGVGNTIY
V gene: TRBV5-1; clone size: many; CDR3 protein: AIKRDRTYEQY
V gene: TRBV27; clone size: many; CDR3 protein: ASSRGPQSSTEAF